These 13 T cell receptor beta chains originate from one sample sequenced in a study of blood T cell repertoires in COVID-19. TCRdb's table, derived via immunoSEQ multiplex PCR, lists solely in-frame clones and lacks some. The sample has about 350,000 clones; around 87% are singletons. Sequences were obtained from peripheral blood. Every receptor here comes from a woman in her forties or fifties with COVID-19, enrolled during active disease.

The chain links TRBV6-5 to TRBJ1-1, with 7 nucleotides matching TRBD1. Germline assignment: CDR1 MNHEY and CDR2 SVGAGI. With V trimmed by 2 bases and J by 1 base, 4 bases remained unmatched. This CDR3 region has 15 residues. Written as DNA, the CDR3 is TGTGCCAGCAGTTACCTAAGGACAGGGAACACTGAAGCTTTCTTT. Amino acid sequence: CASSYLRTGNTEAFF.

The V and J genes are TRBV29-1 and TRBJ2-1; maybe TRBD2 (5 bases). This CDR3 has 14 amino acids. V was cut by 7 bases and J by 5 bases, with 18 bases left in between. Germline lookup yields CDR1 SQVTM and CDR2 ANQGSEA. CDR3 residues: CSARLGLIDNEQFF. CDR3 bases: TGCAGCGCACGCCTCGGACTTATAGACAATGAGCAGTTCTTC.

The chain uses TRBV7-2 and TRBJ1-1, with a tentative D call TRBD1 (6 bases). The CDR3 is 13 residues long. Per germline, CDR1 SGHTA and CDR2 FQGNSA. The V and J ends lost 5 bases and 11 bases respectively, with 18 bases between them. CDR3 nucleotides: TGTGCCAGCAGCGTTGGACAGTCGACAAGGGCTTTCTTT. This gives the protein CASSVGQSTRAFF.

The chain joins TRBV28 to TRBJ2-4, with D possibly matching TRBD1 (5 bases). The CDR3 length is 14 residues. In germline, CDR1 is MDHEN, CDR2 SYDVKM. The V end lost 10 bases, the J end lost 0 bases, and 13 bases lay between the germline ends. CDR3 in DNA: TGTGCCACCGATGACAGCCTAGCCAAAAACATTCAGTACTTC. This gives the protein CATDDSLAKNIQYF.

The chain links TRBV3-1 (or the pseudogene TRBV3-2) to TRBJ1-5; the D is unclear. The V end lost 3 bases, the J end lost 3 bases, and 15 bases lay between the germline ends. This CDR3 is 16 amino acids long. Germline assignment: CDR1 LGHDT and CDR2 YNNKEL (reference sequence). The chain's CDR3 is CASSQEAVTANQPQHF. As DNA, the CDR3 is TGTGCCAGCAGCCAGGAAGCGGTTACAGCCAATCAGCCCCAGCATTTT.

The chain combines TRBV7-2 with TRBJ1-3; tentatively, D is TRBD1 (5 bases). Per the germline V gene, CDR1 is SGHTA and CDR2 is FQGNSA. Trimming pared 5 bases from V and 5 bases from J, leaving 13 bases between. This CDR3 is 14 amino acids long. Here the CDR3 DNA reads TGTGCCAGCAGCCCCGGGGGACGGCGAAACACCATATATTTT. Amino acids: CASSPGGRRNTIYF.

The V call is TRBV5-6, the J call TRBJ1-1, with 8 bases aligning to TRBD1. V lost 4 bases, J lost 6 bases, and 14 bases stayed unmatched. Germline V lookup: CDR1 SGHDT, CDR2 YYEEEE. The CDR3 is 16 amino acids. CDR3 sequence (DNA): TGTGCCAGCAGCATCTCGAGGCCAGGGGGCGTTTCTGAAGCTTTCTTT. Translation: CASSISRPGGVSEAFF.

The J gene is TRBJ2-1, the V gene TRBV12-3 or TRBV12-4, with 7 nucleotides matching TRBD1. The CDR3 sequence is 13 residues long. The J segment lost 7 bases and the V segment lost 5 bases, leaving 5 bases of the junction unmatched. The CDR3 loop is CASSGTVRNEQFF. The CDR3 coding sequence is TGTGCCAGCAGTGGGACAGTACGAAATGAGCAGTTCTTC.

The rearrangement joins TRBV7-8 to TRBJ2-5, with TRBD2 matching 11 bases. This CDR3 region has 15 residues. The germline V gene has CDR1 SGHVS and CDR2 FQNEAQ. V shed 5 bases and J 5 bases; nucleotides not matched to a gene: 7. CDR3 nucleotides: TGTGCCAGCAGCACGCGTAGCGGGAGGGGGGAGACCCAGTACTTC. Protein product: CASSTRSGRGETQYF.

The chain links TRBV5-1 to TRBJ2-7, with 9 bases matching TRBD1. CDR1 and CDR2 from the germline V gene are SGHRS and YFSETQ. V trimming: 2 bases; J trimming: 3 bases; junction bases outside the gene matches: 6. This CDR3 is 15 amino acids long. This CDR3 reads CASSFMGTGSYEQYF. CDR3 DNA: TGCGCCAGCAGCTTTATGGGGACAGGGAGCTACGAGCAGTACTTC.

The rearrangement uses TRBV2 and TRBJ2-1; 11 bases align to TRBD1. In germline, CDR1 is SNHLY, CDR2 FYNNEI. V lost 8 bases and J lost 8; bases outside the gene matches: 8. The CDR3 is made up of 14 amino acids. Here the CDR3 DNA reads TGTGCCAGCCTTCGGGACAGGGGGGTCCATGAGCAGTTCTTC. Encoded protein: CASLRDRGVHEQFF.

The chain links TRBV3-1 (or the pseudogene TRBV3-2) to TRBJ1-5; tentative D call: TRBD1 (6 bases). V lost 5 bases, J lost 7 bases, and 15 bases lay in between. This CDR3 has 14 residues. CDR1 and CDR2 from the germline V gene are LGHDT and YNNKEL (reference sequence). The CDR3 DNA is TGTGCCAGCAGCTCAAAGCGACAGGCCCAGCCCCAGCATTTT. This sequence encodes CASSSKRQAQPQHF.

The chain links TRBV6-2 or TRBV6-3 to TRBJ1-1; D is unclear. V gave up 2 bases and J gave up 4 bases, with 8 bases separating them. Germline V gene lookup returns CDR1 MNHEY and CDR2 SVGEGT. The CDR3 length is 13 residues. CDR3 protein: CASSYGLATEAFF. For the CDR3, the DNA is TGTGCCAGCAGTTACGGACTGGCCACTGAAGCTTTCTTT.